Shown below are 8 T cell receptor beta chains from a single sample sequenced in a study of T-cell reconstitution after alpha-beta-depleted transplantation in children. TCRbeta library preparation incorporated unique molecular identifiers. TCRdb used MiXCR to reprocess the PCR reads, holding one entry per CDR3 protein. The sample lists roughly 670,000 distinct CDR3 sequences; around 13% were seen once. The sequencing here drew on PBMCs, taken before TCRalphabeta/CD19-depleted stem cell transplant. The receptors originated from a girl aged 2 to 10 with congenital amegakaryocytic thrombocytopenia, due to receive a stem cell transplant.

This chain uses TRBV5-1 with TRBJ1-5; possibly TRBD1 for D (5 bases). The CDR3 consists of 14 residues. The germline V and J ends were trimmed by 3 bases and 4 bases, with 11 bases remaining between them. The germline V gene has CDR1 SGHRS and CDR2 YFSETQ. The CDR3 region has the DNA TGCGCCAGCAGCTACGACAGCCGAAATCAGCCCCAGCATTTT. This gives the protein CASSYDSRNQPQHF. The whole variable domain, remainder taken from reference TRBV5-1 and TRBJ1-5, is KAGVTQTPRYLIKTRGQQVTLSCSPISGHRSVSWYQQTPGQGLQFLFEYFSETQRNKGNFPGRFSGRQFSNSRSEMNVSTLELGDSALYLCASSYDSRNQPQHFGDGTRLSIL.

In its sample, this clonotype was seen a few times. The chain joins TRBV3-1 to TRBJ2-7; the D gene is possibly TRBD2 (6 bases). From germline, CDR1 is LGHDT and CDR2 YNNKEL (reference sequence). Between the trimmed V and J ends, which lost 5 bases and 6 bases, there was a span of 14 bases. The CDR3 extends over 13 amino acids. CDR3 protein: CASSIDRRGEQYF. The DNA for the CDR3 is TGTGCCAGCAGCATCGACCGGCGGGGCGAGCAGTACTTC.

The rearrangement links TRBV7-1 to TRBJ2-5, with D unresolved. TRBV7-1 is an ORF; its function is uncertain. CDR3 length equals 14 residues. The V end was cut by 7 bases, the J end by 0 bases, with 12 bases between. The CDR3 loop is CASNHRRNQETQYF. The CDR3 DNA reads as TGTGCCAGCAACCACAGACGGAACCAAGAGACCCAGTACTTC.

This clonotype was recorded many times. J is TRBJ1-1 and V is TRBV5-1; the match to TRBD1 covers 9 bases. Germline lookup yields CDR1 SGHRS and CDR2 YFSETQ. V lost 3 bases to trimming and J lost 3 bases; unmatched junction nucleotides: 6. The CDR3 covers 15 residues. CDR3 coding DNA: TGCGCCAGCAGCTGGGGACAGGGAGGAGACACTGAAGCTTTCTTT. The encoded protein is CASSWGQGGDTEAFF.

The chain recombines TRBV5-1 with TRBJ2-1, with 12 bases that match TRBD2. The germline gives CDR1 SGHRS, CDR2 YFSETQ. J lost 8 bases, V lost 4 bases, and 10 bases had no gene match. The CDR3 length is 16 residues. Written as DNA, the CDR3 is TGCGCCAGCAGCCCCATGACTAGCGGGAGAAGCTATGAGCAGTTCTTC. Protein sequence: CASSPMTSGRSYEQFF.

This clonotype turned up a few times. The chain carries TRBV5-1 and TRBJ2-1; D is unresolved. The CDR3 is 15 residues long. The germline V gene encodes CDR1 SGHRS and CDR2 YFSETQ. The germline V and J ends were trimmed by 4 bases and 0 bases, with 11 bases remaining between them. The CDR3 DNA reads TGCGCCAGCAGCCGACCTTTAAGCTCCTACAATGAGCAGTTCTTC. It codes for CASSRPLSSYNEQFF.

The genes are TRBV20-1 and TRBJ2-7; D is uncertain. With 3 bases removed from V and 0 bases from J, the gap between germline ends came to 21 bases. Germline V gene sequence: CDR1 DFQATT, CDR2 SNEGSKA (reference sequence). This CDR3 comprises 17 residues. CDR3 DNA sequence: TGCAGTGCTAGGTCACTGAAAAATTCAATCAGCTCCTACGAGCAGTACTTC. The encoded protein is CSARSLKNSISSYEQYF.

This clonotype was picked up a small number of times. V usage is TRBV7-2 and J usage is TRBJ2-2; 7 positions agree with TRBD1. Germline values: CDR1 SGHTA, CDR2 FQGNSA. This CDR3 has 16 residues. Trimming took 4 bases from V and 0 from J; bases not matched to a gene: 5. CDR3 sequence reads: CASSYLDRPNTGELFF. CDR3 nucleotide sequence: TGTGCCAGCAGCTACCTGGACAGGCCGAACACCGGGGAGCTGTTTTTT.